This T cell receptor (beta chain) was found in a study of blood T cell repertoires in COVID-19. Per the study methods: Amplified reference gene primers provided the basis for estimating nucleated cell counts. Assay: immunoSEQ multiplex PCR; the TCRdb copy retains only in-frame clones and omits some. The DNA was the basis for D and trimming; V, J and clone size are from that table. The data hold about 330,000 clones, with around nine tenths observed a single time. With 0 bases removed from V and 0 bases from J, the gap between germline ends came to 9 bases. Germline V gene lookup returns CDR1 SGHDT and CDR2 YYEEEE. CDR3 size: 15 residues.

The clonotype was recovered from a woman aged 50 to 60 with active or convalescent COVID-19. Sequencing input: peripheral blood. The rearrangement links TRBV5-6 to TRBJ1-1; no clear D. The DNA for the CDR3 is TGTGCCAGCAGCTTGGATCTGGAGATGAACACTGAAGCTTTCTTT. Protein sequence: CASSLDLEMNTEAFF.